This T cell receptor (beta chain) stems from a study of blood T cells in healthy people across ages. Study background: Template switching captured about one barcoded beta molecule per two T cells.

A J-beta primer mix and a sample-barcoded 5' primer were used in a second PCR of roughly 6 to 11 cycles. TCRdb used MiXCR to reprocess the 5' RACE reads, holding one entry per CDR3 protein. The sample records approximately 810,000 distinct CDR3 sequences, 25% to 30% being singletons. In the case of this clonotype: Its antigen is as yet unknown.

Whole-study findings and limits: Older age went with lower TCR beta diversity per million T cells, in a roughly linear way.

CDR3 length: 15 residues. Trimming cost V 5 bases and J 5 bases; bases outside gene matches: 7. Sequenced material: blood. The chain has TRBV12-3 or TRBV12-4 and TRBJ1-5; TRBD1 matches 9 bases. This TCR came from a woman of 80 years or more in good health. This chain's CDR3 is CASSPGDREDQPQHF. DNA of the CDR3: TGTGCCAGCAGTCCGGGGGACAGGGAGGATCAGCCCCAGCATTTT.